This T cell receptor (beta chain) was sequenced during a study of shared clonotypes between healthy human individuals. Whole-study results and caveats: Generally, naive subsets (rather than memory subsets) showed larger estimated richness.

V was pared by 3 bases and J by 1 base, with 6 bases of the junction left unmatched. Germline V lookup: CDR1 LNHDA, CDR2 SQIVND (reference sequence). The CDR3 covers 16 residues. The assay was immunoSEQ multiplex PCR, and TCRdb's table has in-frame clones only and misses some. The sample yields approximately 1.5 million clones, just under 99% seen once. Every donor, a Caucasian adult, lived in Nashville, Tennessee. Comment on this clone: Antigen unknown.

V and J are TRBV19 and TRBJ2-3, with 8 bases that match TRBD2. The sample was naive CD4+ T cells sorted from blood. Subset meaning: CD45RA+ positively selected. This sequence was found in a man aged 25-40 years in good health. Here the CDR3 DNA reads TGTGCCAGTAGTATCAGGCAGGGACTAGGCACAGATACGCAGTATTTT. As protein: CASSIRQGLGTDTQYF.